This is a list of T cell receptor beta chains from one sample in a study of tissue T cells after allogeneic stem cell transplantation. Assay used: immunoSEQ multiplex PCR; TCRdb lists only in-frame clones, some missing. The sample lists some 2,000 clones; less than 80% were seen once. The sequencing here drew on transverse colon tissue, taken at autopsy. The source is a male patient at least 60 years old with steroid-refractory graft-versus-host disease after an allogeneic stem cell transplant. Some of the T cells might come from the graft donor. CDR3s include the opening cysteine and the closing phenylalanine or tryptophan.

cdr3_length j_call v_call cdr3_aa
15 TRBJ2-4 TRBV18 CASSPVVLAKNIQYF
16 TRBJ1-3 TRBV4-3 CASSQDLDRAGNTIYF
14 TRBJ2-7 TRBV9 CASSVEPGLAQQYF
13 TRBJ2-7 TRBV5-1 CASSRDNSYEQYF
16 TRBJ1-5 TRBV10-3 CAISDHSGGLNQPQHF
14 TRBJ1-1 TRBV3-1/TRBV3-2 CASSQGEGNTEAFF
14 TRBJ1-5 TRBV6-2/TRBV6-3 CASSLPGGYQPQHF
15 TRBJ1-6 TRBV4-3 CASSQVQGANSPLHF
19 TRBJ2-2 TRBV5-1 CASSLGRGTGTGNTGELFF
16 TRBJ1-3 TRBV3-1/TRBV3-2 CASSQGVRGAGNTIYF
12 TRBJ2-3 TRBV11-2 CASSPEADTQYF
13 TRBJ1-1 TRBV7-9 CATRSGMNTEAFF
17 TRBJ1-1 TRBV10-1 CASSESPRGPSNTEAFF
13 TRBJ1-2 TRBV5-6 CASSLGTAYGYTF
12 TRBJ2-5 TRBV11-2 CASSLESETQYF
14 TRBJ1-6 TRBV6-2/TRBV6-3 CASSHTETTSPLHF
15 TRBJ2-7 TRBV19 CASSVGQGKTYEQYF
14 TRBJ1-1 TRBV2 CASSREGRDTEAFF
14 TRBJ1-1 TRBV10-2 CASRRSAGNTEAFF
18 TRBJ2-2 TRBV5-6 CASSLGVGQRSNTGELFF
15 TRBJ1-1 TRBV10-3 CAIRPTGGENTEAFF
15 TRBJ2-7 TRBV4-3 CASSLKGGGYYEQYF
13 TRBJ1-2 TRBV12-3/TRBV12-4 CASSFRIDYGYTF
13 TRBJ1-5 TRBV19 CASGGRGNQPQHF
16 TRBJ1-6 TRBV4-1 CASSQEEGYPNSPLHF
16 TRBJ2-6 TRBV5-1 CASSLQGLSGANVLTF
18 TRBJ2-3 TRBV7-2 CASSLAFGVRQAYDTQYF
16 TRBJ2-2 TRBV19 CASSIGDRVLTGELFF
14 TRBJ2-2 TRBV7-2 CASSSGTTTGELFF
15 TRBJ2-7 TRBV6-6 CASSLTSTPSYEQYF
16 TRBJ2-2 TRBV6-4 CASSVNGGRHTGELFF
16 TRBJ2-5 TRBV12-5 CASGLQRLSIQETQYF
14 NA TRBV19 CASSKRGAGETQYF
12 TRBJ1-6 TRBV3-1/TRBV3-2 CASSQMFSPLHF
13 TRBJ1-6 TRBV7-2 CASSLQQGSPLHF
17 TRBJ2-3 TRBV4-2 CASSQSIRGGSTDTQYF
16 TRBJ2-2 TRBV11-2 CASSLIWTGNTGELFF
15 TRBJ2-1 TRBV6-2/TRBV6-3 CASSRGLDRHNEQFF
18 TRBJ1-6 TRBV27 CASSSVYPRDRLNSPLHF
16 TRBJ2-2 TRBV9 CASSLRGAMNTGELFF
15 TRBJ2-7 TRBV7-9 CASSLVESPQAEQYF